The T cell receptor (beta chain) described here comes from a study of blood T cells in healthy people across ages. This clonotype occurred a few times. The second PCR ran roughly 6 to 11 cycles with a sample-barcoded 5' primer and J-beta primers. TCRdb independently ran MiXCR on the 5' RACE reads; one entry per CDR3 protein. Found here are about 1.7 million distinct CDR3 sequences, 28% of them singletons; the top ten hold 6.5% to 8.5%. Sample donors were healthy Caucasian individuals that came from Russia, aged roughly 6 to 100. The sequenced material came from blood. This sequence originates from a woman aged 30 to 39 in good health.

In nucleotides, the CDR3 is TGTGCCAGCAGCGAAGACGGGGGGAATGAGCAGTTCTTC. Its protein product is CASSEDGGNEQFF. This sequence joins TRBV9 and TRBJ2-1; 7 positions match TRBD2. The germline V gene encodes CDR1 SGDLS and CDR2 YYNGEE. CDR3 size: 13 residues. Losses at the gene ends were 3 bases for V and 7 bases for J; bases not matched to a gene: 4.